The next 10 T cell receptor beta chains were all read from a single sample in a study of PD-1 blockade in classical Hodgkin lymphoma. Time point described: cycle 4 day 1 (C4D1), after 5 to 7 weeks of nivolumab. The patients all showed relapse after autologous stem cell transplantation, while their brentuximab vedotin exposure varied. Here immunoSEQ multiplex PCR was the method, and the copy in TCRdb shows in-frame clones only, minus some. The table has tens of thousands of clones, 87% seen once; the top ten hold roughly 8.1%. Specimen: peripheral blood mononuclear cells (PBMCs), collected before the fourth cycle of nivolumab. These receptor sequences come from a human donor with classical Hodgkin lymphoma.

This clone was recorded once. The genes are TRBV27 and TRBJ2-1; 8 nucleotides align to TRBD1. CDR3 length: 13 amino acids. The junction had 8 bases not matched to a gene; V was cut back by 2 bases and J by 14 bases. The germline gives CDR1 MNHEY, CDR2 SMNVEV (reference sequence). CDR3 amino acids: CASSLEVGQVKFF. Here the CDR3 DNA reads TGTGCCAGCAGTTTAGAGGTGGGACAGGTGAAGTTCTTC.

The table lists this clone with a few counts. The chain has TRBV28 and TRBJ1-5; TRBD1 is a possible D gene (6 bases). Germline CDR1 and CDR2: MDHEN and SYDVKM. Trimming took off 6 bases at V and 6 bases at J, with 9 bases between the two ends. The CDR3 extends over 12 amino acids. The CDR3 coding sequence is TGTGCCAGCAGCACAGGGAGTCAGCCCCAGCATTTT. As protein: CASSTGSQPQHF.

This rearrangement joins TRBV6-6 to TRBJ2-3; 7 bases match TRBD2. J lost 5 bases, V lost 6 bases, and 11 bases had no gene match. Germline CDR1 is MNHNY and CDR2 is SVGAGI (reference sequence). CDR3 length: 15 residues. Here the CDR3 reads CASSSGLTGGDTQYF. The DNA of the CDR3 is TGTGCCAGCAGCTCGGGACTAACCGGGGGAGATACGCAGTATTTT.

This chain joins TRBV10-3 and TRBJ2-7; D remains ambiguous. V was clipped by 3 bases and J by 7 bases, with 10 bases between them. Germline assignment: CDR1 ENHRY and CDR2 SYGVKD. This CDR3 contains 12 residues. The CDR3 loop is CAISEMRGEQYF. In DNA, the CDR3 is TGTGCCATCAGTGAAATGAGAGGTGAGCAGTACTTC.

The chain has TRBV28 and TRBJ1-5; the D is unclear. V gave up 6 bases and J gave up 0 bases, with 12 bases separating them. Germline loops: CDR1 MDHEN, CDR2 SYDVKM. The length of the CDR3 is 15 residues. For the CDR3, the DNA is TGTGCCAGCAGCTCCGACAAAAATAGCAATCAGCCCCAGCATTTT. Translation gives CASSSDKNSNQPQHF.

The gene calls are TRBV6-5 and TRBJ1-1, with a weak D call TRBD1 (5 bases). In germline, CDR1 is MNHEY, CDR2 SVGAGI. With 0 bases removed from V and 6 bases from J, the gap between germline ends came to 17 bases. The CDR3 runs 16 residues. Written as DNA, the CDR3 is TGTGCCAGCAGTTACTCGAAGGCGCCGGGGGGAGCTGAAGCTTTCTTT. This sequence encodes CASSYSKAPGGAEAFF.

The rearrangement uses TRBV5-1 and TRBJ2-2; no reliable D call. CDR1 is SGHRS, CDR2 YFSETQ, per germline. The length of the CDR3 is 16 residues. V was clipped by 2 bases and J by 1 base, with 12 bases between them. The CDR3 nucleotides read TGCGCCAGCAGCTTAGAAGCGATAAGGAACACCGGGGAGCTGTTTTTT. Protein product: CASSLEAIRNTGELFF.

The chain employs TRBV6-5 and TRBJ1-3; perhaps TRBD1 as D (5 bases). V was trimmed by 6 bases and J by 0 bases, leaving 12 bases between them. Germline lookup yields CDR1 MNHEY and CDR2 SVGAGI. The length of the CDR3 is 15 residues. CDR3 bases: TGTGCCAGCAGCGGGACCCACCTCTCTGGAAACACCATATATTTT. Translated: CASSGTHLSGNTIYF.

The chain links TRBV2 to TRBJ2-7; D might be TRBD1 (6 bases). V was pared by 7 bases and J by 0 bases, with 10 bases between. The germline V gene has CDR1 SNHLY and CDR2 FYNNEI. The CDR3 sequence is 13 residues long. The CDR3 here is CASTRQASYEQYF. The CDR3 DNA follows: TGTGCCAGCACAAGACAGGCCTCCTACGAGCAGTACTTC.

The chain is built from TRBV9 and TRBJ2-2; D remains unclear. In germline, CDR1 is SGDLS, CDR2 YYNGEE. There are 13 residues in the CDR3. CDR3 sequence reads: CAAGSGPTGELFF. The CDR3 DNA follows: TGTGCAGCCGGGTCCGGGCCTACCGGGGAGCTGTTTTTT. The full variable domain, rest sourced from reference TRBV9 and TRBJ2-2, is DSGVTQTPKHLITATGQRVTLRCSPRSGDLSVYWYQQSLDQGLQFLIQYYNGEERAKGNILERFSAQQFPDLHSELNLSSLELGDSALYFCAAGSGPTGELFFGEGSRLTVL.